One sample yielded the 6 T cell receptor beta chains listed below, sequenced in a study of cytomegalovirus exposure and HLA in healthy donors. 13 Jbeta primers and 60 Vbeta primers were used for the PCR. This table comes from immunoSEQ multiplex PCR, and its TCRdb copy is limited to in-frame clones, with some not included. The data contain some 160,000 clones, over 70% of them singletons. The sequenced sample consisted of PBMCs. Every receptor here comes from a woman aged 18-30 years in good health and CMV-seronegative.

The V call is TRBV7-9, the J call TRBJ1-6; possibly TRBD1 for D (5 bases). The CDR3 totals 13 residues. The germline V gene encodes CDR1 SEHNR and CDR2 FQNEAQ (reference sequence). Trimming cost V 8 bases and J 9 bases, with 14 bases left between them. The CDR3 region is CASGGSGGSPLHF. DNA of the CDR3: TGTGCCAGCGGGGGAAGCGGGGGTTCACCCCTCCACTTT. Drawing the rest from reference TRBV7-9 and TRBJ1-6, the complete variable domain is DTGVSQNPRHKITKRGQNVTFRCDPISEHNRLYWYRQTLGQGPEFLTYFQNEAQLEKSRLLSDRFSAERPKGSFSTLEIQRTEQGDSAMYLCASGGSGGSPLHFGNGTRLTVT.

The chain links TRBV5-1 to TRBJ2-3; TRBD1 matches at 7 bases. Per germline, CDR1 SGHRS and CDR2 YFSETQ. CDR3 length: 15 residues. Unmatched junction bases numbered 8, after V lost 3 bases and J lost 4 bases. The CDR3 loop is CASSWGEGAPDTQYF. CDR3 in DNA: TGCGCCAGCAGCTGGGGTGAGGGGGCCCCAGATACGCAGTATTTT. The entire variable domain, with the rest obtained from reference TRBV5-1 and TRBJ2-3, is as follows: KAGVTQTPRYLIKTRGQQVTLSCSPISGHRSVSWYQQTPGQGLQFLFEYFSETQRNKGNFPGRFSGRQFSNSRSEMNVSTLELGDSALYLCASSWGEGAPDTQYFGPGTRLTVL.

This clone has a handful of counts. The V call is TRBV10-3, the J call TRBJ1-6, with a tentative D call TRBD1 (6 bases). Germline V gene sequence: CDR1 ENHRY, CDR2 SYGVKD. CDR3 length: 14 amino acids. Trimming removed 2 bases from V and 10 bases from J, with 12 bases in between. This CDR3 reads CAISEAGEGSPLHF. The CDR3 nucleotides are TGTGCCATCAGTGAGGCAGGGGAGGGATCACCCCTCCACTTT.

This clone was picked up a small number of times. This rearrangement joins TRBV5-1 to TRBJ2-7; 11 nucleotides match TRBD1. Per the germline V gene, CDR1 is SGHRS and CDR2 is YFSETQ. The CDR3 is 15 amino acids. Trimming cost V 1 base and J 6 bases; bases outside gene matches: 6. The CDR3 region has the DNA TGCGCCAGCAGCTTGACCGGACAGGGGGCCATCGAGCAGTACTTC. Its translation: CASSLTGQGAIEQYF.

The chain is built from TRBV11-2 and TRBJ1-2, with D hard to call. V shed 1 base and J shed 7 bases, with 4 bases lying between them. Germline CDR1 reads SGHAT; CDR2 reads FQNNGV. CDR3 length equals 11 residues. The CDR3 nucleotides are TGTGCCAGCAGCTTAGTAGCTGGCTACACCTTC. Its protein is CASSLVAGYTF.

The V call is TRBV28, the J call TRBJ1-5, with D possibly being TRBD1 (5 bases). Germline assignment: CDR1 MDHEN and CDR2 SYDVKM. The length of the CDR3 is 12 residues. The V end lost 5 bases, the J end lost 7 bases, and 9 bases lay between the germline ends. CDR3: CASSGGLQPQHF. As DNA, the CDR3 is TGTGCCAGCAGTGGGGGACTACAGCCCCAGCATTTT.